A selection of T cell receptor beta chains follows, all from one sample in a study of shared clonotypes between healthy human individuals. Method: immunoSEQ multiplex PCR; TCRdb's copy keeps in-frame clones and lacks some. Altogether around 2.1 million clones are present, about 94% being singletons, with the ten largest covering 0.1% to 0.15%. The specimen was naive CD4+ T cells sorted from blood. The receptors derive from a man aged 18 to 29 in good health. Each CDR3 is given with its conserved first and last residue. A D gene is named only where the DNA matches it firmly. Size tells how often a clone was seen (once, few, many) or the class of an expanded clone, and some rows leave it out.

clone size: -; V gene: TRBV6-1; D gene: TRBD1; J gene: TRBJ2-7; CDR3 protein: CASSVRDRDSYEQYF; CDR3 DNA: TGTGCCAGCAGTGTCCGGGACAGGGACTCCTACGAGCAGTACTTC
clone size: -; V gene: TRBV27; D gene: TRBD2; J gene: TRBJ2-1; CDR3 protein: CASSPLAGSYNEQFF; CDR3 DNA: TGTGCCAGCAGCCCACTAGCGGGCTCCTACAATGAGCAGTTCTTC
clone size: -; V gene: TRBV4-1; D gene: TRBD1; J gene: TRBJ1-6; CDR3 protein: CASSQDSGGGQGSYSPLHF; CDR3 DNA: TGCGCCAGCAGCCAGGACTCAGGGGGCGGCCAAGGATCCTATTCACCCCTCCACTTT
clone size: -; V gene: TRBV28; D gene: TRBD1; J gene: TRBJ1-6; CDR3 protein: CASSFSGGFNSPLHF; CDR3 DNA: TGTGCCAGCAGTTTTTCAGGGGGTTTTAATTCACCCCTCCACTTT
clone size: -; V gene: TRBV6-1; D gene: -; J gene: TRBJ2-4; CDR3 protein: CASKTGPSKNIQYF; CDR3 DNA: TGTGCCAGCAAAACAGGGCCCTCCAAAAACATTCAGTACTTC
clone size: few; V gene: TRBV21-1; D gene: -; J gene: TRBJ2-7; CDR3 protein: CASSETDPYEQYF; CDR3 DNA: TGTGCCAGCAGCGAAACGGACCCGTACGAGCAGTACTTC
clone size: once; V gene: TRBV12-2; D gene: -; J gene: TRBJ2-7; CDR3 protein: CASRFSFGEPSEQYF; CDR3 DNA: TGTGCAAGTCGCTTTAGTTTTGGTGAGCCGTCCGAGCAGTACTTC
clone size: -; V gene: TRBV18; D gene: TRBD1; J gene: TRBJ1-4; CDR3 protein: CASSQGAPSEKLFF; CDR3 DNA: TGTGCCAGCTCTCAGGGGGCGCCCAGTGAAAAACTGTTTTTT
clone size: once; V gene: TRBV7-2; D gene: -; J gene: TRBJ2-5; CDR3 protein: CASSLARSVSKTQYF; CDR3 DNA: TGTGCCAGCAGCTTAGCGCGTTCAGTCTCGAAGACCCAGTACTTC
clone size: -; V gene: TRBV28; D gene: -; J gene: TRBJ2-7; CDR3 protein: CASESGGYEQYF; CDR3 DNA: TGTGCCAGCGAATCAGGGGGGTACGAGCAGTACTTC
clone size: once; V gene: TRBV7-2; D gene: -; J gene: TRBJ1-4; CDR3 protein: CASNSGATNEKLFF; CDR3 DNA: TGTGCCAGCAACTCAGGGGCAACTAATGAAAAACTGTTTTTT
clone size: once; V gene: TRBV11-2; D gene: TRBD2; J gene: TRBJ2-7; CDR3 protein: CASRGRGGHEQYF; CDR3 DNA: TGTGCCAGCAGGGGGAGGGGAGGTCACGAGCAGTACTTC
clone size: -; V gene: TRBV19; D gene: -; J gene: TRBJ1-6; CDR3 protein: CAGGTVNSPLHF; CDR3 DNA: TGTGCCGGAGGGACGGTCAATTCACCCCTCCACTTT
clone size: -; V gene: TRBV7-2; D gene: -; J gene: TRBJ2-2; CDR3 protein: CASSLAIGELFF; CDR3 DNA: TGTGCCAGCAGCTTAGCAATCGGGGAGCTGTTTTTT
clone size: -; V gene: TRBV19; D gene: -; J gene: TRBJ2-2; CDR3 protein: CASSITGEVTGELFF; CDR3 DNA: TGTGCCAGTAGTATTACAGGGGAGGTCACCGGGGAGCTGTTTTTT
clone size: -; V gene: TRBV6-6; D gene: -; J gene: TRBJ1-3; CDR3 protein: CASSYYSLSSGNTIYF; CDR3 DNA: TGTGCCAGCAGTTACTACAGCTTATCATCAGGAAACACCATATATTTT
clone size: -; V gene: TRBV5-4; D gene: -; J gene: TRBJ2-3; CDR3 protein: CASSYTDTQYF; CDR3 DNA: TGTGCCAGCAGCTACACAGATACGCAGTATTTT
clone size: once; V gene: TRBV6-5; D gene: -; J gene: TRBJ2-1; CDR3 protein: CASSSVGLPMPQFF; CDR3 DNA: TGTGCCAGCAGTTCGGTGGGACTTCCCATGCCTCAGTTCTTC
clone size: -; V gene: TRBV25-1; D gene: -; J gene: TRBJ1-2; CDR3 protein: CASSEGGDPSYGYTF; CDR3 DNA: TGTGCCAGCAGTGAGGGGGGTGATCCATCCTATGGCTACACCTTC
clone size: -; V gene: TRBV5-1; D gene: TRBD1; J gene: TRBJ2-7; CDR3 protein: CASSARPGTASYEQYF; CDR3 DNA: TGCGCCAGCAGCGCCCGCCCGGGGACAGCCTCCTACGAGCAGTACTTC
clone size: -; V gene: TRBV29-1; D gene: TRBD1; J gene: TRBJ1-1; CDR3 protein: CSVEDGQAEAFF; CDR3 DNA: TGCAGCGTTGAAGATGGACAGGCCGAAGCTTTCTTT
clone size: -; V gene: TRBV19; D gene: TRBD1; J gene: TRBJ2-7; CDR3 protein: CASNRGRVDNEQYF; CDR3 DNA: TGTGCCAGTAATAGGGGGCGCGTCGATAACGAGCAGTACTTC
clone size: -; V gene: TRBV10-3; D gene: TRBD1; J gene: TRBJ2-7; CDR3 protein: CATRDRDVYEQYF; CDR3 DNA: TGTGCCACCCGGGACAGGGACGTCTACGAGCAGTACTTC
clone size: -; V gene: TRBV5-1; D gene: -; J gene: TRBJ2-3; CDR3 protein: CASSLFSGGTDTQYF; CDR3 DNA: TGCGCCAGCAGCTTGTTTTCAGGGGGGACAGATACGCAGTATTTT
clone size: -; V gene: TRBV18; D gene: TRBD1; J gene: TRBJ1-2; CDR3 protein: CASSPEAGGNYGYTF; CDR3 DNA: TGTGCCAGCTCACCAGAGGCAGGGGGCAACTATGGCTACACCTTC
clone size: -; V gene: TRBV7-9; D gene: -; J gene: TRBJ2-1; CDR3 protein: CASSLNVLDTEQFF; CDR3 DNA: TGTGCCAGCAGCTTAAATGTACTAGACACTGAGCAGTTCTTC
clone size: -; V gene: TRBV6-5; D gene: -; J gene: TRBJ1-1; CDR3 protein: CASSSNKGTEAFF; CDR3 DNA: TGTGCCAGCAGTAGCAATAAGGGAACTGAAGCTTTCTTT
clone size: once; V gene: TRBV6-5; D gene: TRBD1; J gene: TRBJ2-3; CDR3 protein: CASSSGTGWFTDTQYF; CDR3 DNA: TGTGCCAGCAGTTCGGGGACAGGGTGGTTCACAGATACGCAGTATTTT
clone size: few; V gene: TRBV28; D gene: -; J gene: TRBJ2-7; CDR3 protein: CASSSRYEQYF; CDR3 DNA: TGTGCCAGCAGTTCCCGGTACGAGCAGTACTTC
clone size: -; V gene: TRBV6-5; D gene: -; J gene: TRBJ2-5; CDR3 protein: CASSYSSGTLAQYF; CDR3 DNA: TGTGCCAGCAGTTACTCATCGGGTACGCTGGCCCAGTACTTC
clone size: -; V gene: TRBV13; D gene: -; J gene: TRBJ2-7; CDR3 protein: CASSHRQAYEQYF; CDR3 DNA: TGTGCCAGCAGCCATAGACAGGCCTACGAGCAGTACTTC
clone size: -; V gene: TRBV5-4; D gene: TRBD2; J gene: TRBJ2-2; CDR3 protein: CASSSASGTSNTGELFF; CDR3 DNA: TGTGCCAGCAGCTCGGCGTCCGGGACTAGCAACACCGGGGAGCTGTTTTTT
clone size: -; V gene: TRBV4-1; D gene: -; J gene: TRBJ1-2; CDR3 protein: CASSQDRGPAGGYTF; CDR3 DNA: TGCGCCAGCAGCCAAGATCGGGGCCCGGCGGGGGGCTACACCTTC
clone size: -; V gene: TRBV18; D gene: TRBD1; J gene: TRBJ2-7; CDR3 protein: CASSLSGTGGYEQYF; CDR3 DNA: TGTGCCAGCTCACTATCCGGGACAGGGGGCTACGAGCAGTACTTC
clone size: -; V gene: TRBV29-1; D gene: -; J gene: TRBJ2-1; CDR3 protein: CSVGGTGEQFF; CDR3 DNA: TGCAGCGTTGGGGGGACTGGTGAGCAGTTCTTC
clone size: -; V gene: TRBV10-2; D gene: -; J gene: TRBJ1-2; CDR3 protein: CASSESGTSYGYTF; CDR3 DNA: TGCGCCAGCAGTGAATCTGGGACAAGCTATGGCTACACCTTC
clone size: -; V gene: TRBV6-5; D gene: TRBD2; J gene: TRBJ2-5; CDR3 protein: CASSSLGGGRGETQYF; CDR3 DNA: TGTGCCAGCAGTTCCCTTGGGGGAGGGCGGGGAGAGACCCAGTACTTC
clone size: -; V gene: TRBV27; D gene: -; J gene: TRBJ2-7; CDR3 protein: CASTPGYEQYF; CDR3 DNA: TGTGCCAGCACCCCTGGGTACGAGCAGTACTTC
clone size: -; V gene: TRBV7-2; D gene: -; J gene: TRBJ1-6; CDR3 protein: CASSSTGTDNSPLHF; CDR3 DNA: TGTGCCAGCAGTTCAACCGGGACGGATAATTCACCCCTCCACTTT
clone size: -; V gene: TRBV6-5; D gene: TRBD1; J gene: TRBJ1-1; CDR3 protein: CASSYSGQANTEAFF; CDR3 DNA: TGTGCCAGCAGTTACTCGGGACAGGCCAACACTGAAGCTTTCTTT
clone size: few; V gene: TRBV6-1; D gene: -; J gene: TRBJ1-3; CDR3 protein: CASKGFSSGNTIYF; CDR3 DNA: TGTGCCAGCAAGGGCTTTAGCTCTGGAAACACCATATATTTT
clone size: -; V gene: TRBV6-6; D gene: TRBD1; J gene: TRBJ2-3; CDR3 protein: CASSFRDRGPDTQYF; CDR3 DNA: TGTGCCAGCAGTTTCCGGGACAGGGGGCCAGATACGCAGTATTTT
clone size: -; V gene: TRBV5-1; D gene: -; J gene: TRBJ2-2; CDR3 protein: CASSLESYTGELFF; CDR3 DNA: TGCGCCAGCAGCTTGGAGAGCTACACCGGGGAGCTGTTTTTT